This T cell receptor (beta chain) is from a study of blood T cell repertoires in COVID-19 (dated by TCRdb to the early 2020s). With respect to the entire study: The collaborator samples originated in the United States, Italy and Spain and spanned the acute and convalescent phases of COVID-19. The prospective study material was composed of cDNA or gDNA derived from T cells, B-cell-depleted T cells, or PBMCs. Subjects who had been exposed to COVID-19, were actively infected with it, or had recovered from it provided the deeply sampled blood TCRbeta repertoires that made up the dataset. A freely available public database, intended as a resource for researchers studying the immune response to SARS-CoV-2, is where the repertoires were released. The samples were drawn from the first 160 participants of the ongoing ImmuneRACE study and from some 1,300 subjects provided by 6 global collaborators. Sample metadata almost always included a de-identified subject ID, COVID-19 status, age in years and sex. HLA class I and class II types, where available, came from metadata supplied by the sample provider rather than from assay-based typing. Results the study describes overall, beyond this receptor: How much clinical and demographic metadata was included differed by source and by participant, and the metadata was provided uncurated.

The germline V gene specifies SGDLS as CDR1 and YYNGEE as CDR2. V drops 3 bases and J drops 2 bases, leaving 16 bases in between. The CDR3 runs 16 residues from the cysteine to the phenylalanine. Solely the CDR3 DNA is kept, with 48 bases framed from the first base. TCRbeta CDR3 regions were amplified from genomic DNA by means of the immunoSEQ Assay, a bias-controlled multiplex PCR. As for the authors' bioinformatics: Within the assay, amplification of reference gene primers was used to estimate how many nucleated cells each sample contained. To quantify the absolute abundance of each unique TCRbeta CDR3 rearrangement, sequence reads were collapsed and filtered. For each sample, productive Simpson clonality was calculated as the square root of Simpson's diversity index across productive rearrangements. TCRdb obtained this table from immuneACCESS and retained in-frame rearrangements with V and J assigned. These tables miss some clones; where compared with another copy, unresolved V genes account for less than half of the shortfall, and the remainder is unexplained. The DNA gave D and trimming, while V, J and clone size come from that table. The sample includes 310,000 or so clones, with about nine tenths observed a single time. In total, the top ten clones hold about 10% of the sample.

Participants in the prospective study were aged about 18 to 89 years, lived in under 30 United States geographic areas, and enrolled through a virtual design. In the prospective study, cohorts were assigned on the basis of participant-reported clinical history obtained from a screening survey and a study questionnaire. Recovered participants in ImmuneRACE Cohort 3 were defined as having two consecutive negative NP/OP PCR tests, clearance from a healthcare professional, or resolution of symptoms. Mobile phlebotomists in the prospective study collected whole blood, serum and a nasopharyngeal or oropharyngeal swab from every participant. Over a roughly 2-month period, participants in the prospective study had the option of providing additional blood draws and questionnaires. Prospective study blood samples were shipped either frozen or at room temperature before DNA extraction. As to this clone: The target of this receptor is not known. No qualities accompany the bases; no much larger clone lies one base away.

In this chain, TRBV9 is recombined with TRBJ2-3, with a tentative D gene TRBD2 over 7 matching bases. Sequences were obtained from PBMCs or T cells enriched from blood (not recorded which). The receptor was isolated from a woman aged 18-29 years who had recovered from COVID-19. Read as DNA, the sequence is TGTGCCAGCAGCGCGGGGGGCAGGGCATACACAGATACGCAGTATTTT. Its protein product is CASSAGGRAYTDTQYF.